This passage covers 6 T cell receptor beta chains from one sample sequenced in a study of OX40 agonist ivuxolimab in advanced cancers. The protocol was immunoSEQ multiplex PCR, while the TCRdb copy is restricted to in-frame clones and leaves out a portion. The sample contains some 77,000 clones, around nine tenths of which appear only once. The input for sequencing was CD4+ or CD8+ T cells sorted from blood, taken in a trial of the OX40 agonist ivuxolimab. The source of these receptors is an adult with an advanced solid tumor such as melanoma, head and neck, liver or kidney cancer.

The chain combines TRBV2 with TRBJ1-2; 10 bases are shared with TRBD1. V trimming: 5 bases; J trimming: 4 bases; junction bases outside the gene matches: 4. Germline V lookup: CDR1 SNHLY, CDR2 FYNNEI. The CDR3 length is 14 residues. The CDR3 DNA reads TGTGCCAGCAGTCGACAGGGGGCCATCTATGGCTACACCTTC. Translating it yields CASSRQGAIYGYTF. The full variable domain, rest sourced from reference TRBV2 and TRBJ1-2, is EPEVTQTPSHQVTQMGQEVILRCVPISNHLYFYWYRQILGQKVEFLVSFYNNEISEKSEIFDDQFSVERPDGSNFTLKIRSTKLEDSAMYFCASSRQGAIYGYTFGSGTRLTVV.

The chain links TRBV5-5 to TRBJ2-5, with no clear D. Germline CDR1 reads SGHKS; CDR2 reads YYEKEE (reference sequence). V dropped 0 bases and J dropped 7 bases, with 7 bases sitting between them. The CDR3 loop spans 12 amino acids. The CDR3 region is CASSLEGATQYF. The CDR3 bases are TGTGCCAGCAGCTTGGAAGGAGCGACCCAGTACTTC.

The rearrangement joins TRBV7-3 to TRBJ1-1, with D perhaps matching TRBD1 (6 bases). V gave up 4 bases and J gave up 2 bases, with 14 bases separating them. Germline V gene data show CDR1 as SGHTA and CDR2 as FQGTGA. CDR3 length: 15 amino acids. CDR3 nucleotides: TGTGCCAGCAGCTCATCGGGGGGCCCAAACACTGAAGCTTTCTTT. Translated: CASSSSGGPNTEAFF.

V usage is TRBV6-1 and J usage is TRBJ1-3; 7 bases match TRBD1. CDR3 length: 11 amino acids. Germline-derived CDR1 and CDR2 are MNHNS and SASEGT. V dropped 7 bases and J dropped 8; count of bases not matched to a gene: 2. CDR3 in amino acids: CASTRGDTIYF. In DNA form, the CDR3 reads TGTGCCAGCACCAGGGGGGACACCATATATTTT.

This chain links TRBV6-5 with TRBJ1-5; D call uncertain. Germline V gene lookup returns CDR1 MNHEY and CDR2 SVGAGI. This CDR3 has 15 amino acids. V was clipped by 0 bases and J by 1 base, with 7 bases between them. CDR3 amino acids: CASSYSIPSNQPQHF. The CDR3 nucleotides are TGTGCCAGCAGTTACTCGATACCCAGCAATCAGCCCCAGCATTTT.

The chain joins TRBV27 to TRBJ1-6, with D unresolved. The CDR3 has 13 amino acids. Germline CDR1 and CDR2: MNHEY and SMNVEV (reference sequence). V lost 2 bases and J lost 14, with 13 bases in between. CDR3 amino acids: CASSLHRAKSLHF. CDR3 in DNA: TGTGCCAGCAGTTTACATAGGGCGAAGTCCCTCCACTTT.